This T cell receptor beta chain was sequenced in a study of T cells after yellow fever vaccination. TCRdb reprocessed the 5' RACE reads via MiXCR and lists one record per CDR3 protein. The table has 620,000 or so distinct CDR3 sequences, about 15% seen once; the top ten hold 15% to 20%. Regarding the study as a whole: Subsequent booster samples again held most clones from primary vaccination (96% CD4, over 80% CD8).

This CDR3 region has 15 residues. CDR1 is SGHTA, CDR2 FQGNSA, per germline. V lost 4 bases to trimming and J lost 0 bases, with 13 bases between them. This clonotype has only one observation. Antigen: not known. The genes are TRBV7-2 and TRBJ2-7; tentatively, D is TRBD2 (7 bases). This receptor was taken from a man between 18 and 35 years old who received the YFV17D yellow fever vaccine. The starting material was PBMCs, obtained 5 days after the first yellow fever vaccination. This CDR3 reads CASSWGGQYSYEQYF. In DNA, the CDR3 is TGTGCCAGCAGCTGGGGGGGGCAGTACTCCTACGAGCAGTACTTC.